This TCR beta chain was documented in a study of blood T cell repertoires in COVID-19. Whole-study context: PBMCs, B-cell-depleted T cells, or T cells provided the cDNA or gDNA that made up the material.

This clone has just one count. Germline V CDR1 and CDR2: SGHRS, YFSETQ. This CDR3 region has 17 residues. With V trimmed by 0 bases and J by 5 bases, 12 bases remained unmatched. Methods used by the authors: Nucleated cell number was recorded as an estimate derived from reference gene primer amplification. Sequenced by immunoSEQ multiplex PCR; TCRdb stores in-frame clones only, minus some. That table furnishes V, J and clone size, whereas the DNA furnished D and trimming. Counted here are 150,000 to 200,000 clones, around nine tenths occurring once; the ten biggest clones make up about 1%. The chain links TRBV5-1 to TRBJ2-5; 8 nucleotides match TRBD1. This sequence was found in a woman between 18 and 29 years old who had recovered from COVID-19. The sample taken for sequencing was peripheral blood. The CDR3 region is CASSLALLDRAGETQYF. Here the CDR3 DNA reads TGCGCCAGCAGCTTGGCCCTTCTGGACAGGGCGGGGGAGACCCAGTACTTC.